These 25 T cell receptor beta chains share one sample of origin, sequenced in a study of T cells in localized non-small cell lung cancer (TCRdb year 2020). The method behind the library was the immunoSEQ multiplex PCR assay. Sourced from immuneACCESS, this table was stored by TCRdb with only in-frame sequences that have V and J called. A share of the clones is absent; for the studies checked, an unresolved V gene accounts for under half, and the remainder has no known explanation. The sample table shows approximately 30,000 clones, and 80% to 95% are seen once. Approximately 12% of the sample belongs to the ten largest clones. Material: peripheral blood mononuclear cells, obtained before any cancer treatment. These receptors were obtained from a female donor older than 55 with stage II lung adenocarcinoma.

The chain is built from TRBV27 and TRBJ2-1; D unresolved. The CDR3 totals 16 residues. Germline V gene data show CDR1 as MNHEY and CDR2 as SMNVEV (reference sequence). Between the trimmed V and J ends, which lost 3 bases and 3 bases, there was a span of 15 bases. CDR3 in DNA: TGTGCCAGCAGTTTTGTTCCACTCGATTACTACAATGAGCAGTTCTTC. Its translation: CASSFVPLDYYNEQFF.

This clone was detected only a few times. The chain carries TRBV7-9 and TRBJ1-5, with D possibly being TRBD1 (5 bases). CDR1 and CDR2 (germline): SEHNR, FQNEAQ (reference sequence). V lost 6 bases and J lost 0, with 12 bases in between. The CDR3 runs to 15 residues. The CDR3 sequence is CASRYGTVSNQPQHF. Here the CDR3 DNA reads TGTGCCAGCAGATATGGGACCGTTAGCAATCAGCCCCAGCATTTT. The entire variable domain, with the rest obtained from reference TRBV7-9 and TRBJ1-5, is as follows: DTGVSQNPRHKITKRGQNVTFRCDPISEHNRLYWYRQTLGQGPEFLTYFQNEAQLEKSRLLSDRFSAERPKGSFSTLEIQRTEQGDSAMYLCASRYGTVSNQPQHFGDGTRLSIL.

The chain is built from TRBV11-2 and TRBJ2-1; 11 bases map to TRBD2. Trimming took 8 bases from V and 7 from J; bases not matched to a gene: 7. Per the germline V gene, CDR1 is SGHAT and CDR2 is FQNNGV. The CDR3 has 14 amino acids. CDR3 residues: CASGSGRASNEQFF. The CDR3 DNA follows: TGTGCCAGCGGTAGCGGGAGGGCCTCAAATGAGCAGTTCTTC. Combining the CDR3 with reference TRBV11-2 and TRBJ2-1 gives the whole variable domain EAGVAQSPRYKIIEKRQSVAFWCNPISGHATLYWYQQILGQGPKLLIQFQNNGVVDDSQLPKDRFSAERLKGVDSTLKIQPAKLEDSAVYLCASGSGRASNEQFFGPGTRLTVL.

Only one count was recorded for this clone. The chain joins TRBV18 to TRBJ2-3, with a weak D call TRBD1 (5 bases). Germline CDR1 and CDR2: KGHSH and LQKENI. This CDR3 comprises 15 residues. Trimming took off 0 bases at V and 1 base at J, with 8 bases between the two ends. The CDR3 protein is CASSPPLTGTDTQYF. CDR3 nucleotide sequence: TGTGCCAGCTCACCACCCCTGACAGGCACAGATACGCAGTATTTT.

The V and J genes are TRBV5-4 and TRBJ1-5; weak D call: TRBD1 (5 bases). Germline V gene data show CDR1 as SGHNT and CDR2 as YYREEE (reference sequence). V lost 2 bases and J 1 base, leaving 13 bases between the germline ends. This CDR3 has 16 residues. CDR3 coding DNA: TGTGCCAGCAGCTTTGCCGGGGGGGGAAGCAATCAGCCCCAGCATTTT. Its protein is CASSFAGGGSNQPQHF.

V is TRBV28 and J is TRBJ2-7; 9 bases agree with TRBD2. The CDR3 consists of 16 residues. CDR1 and CDR2 from the germline V gene are MDHEN and SYDVKM. V trimming: 6 bases; J trimming: 2 bases; junction bases outside the gene matches: 11. CDR3 residues: CASSPSGTVLTYEQYF. DNA for the CDR3: TGTGCCAGCAGCCCTAGCGGGACCGTCCTAACCTACGAGCAGTACTTC.

V is TRBV19 and J is TRBJ2-1; 15 bases are a match to TRBD2. The V gene end was trimmed by 6 bases and the J gene end by 7 bases; junction bases not matched to a gene: 19. There are 20 residues in the CDR3. Germline CDR1 reads LNHDA; CDR2 reads SQIVND (reference sequence). The CDR3 spells CASRRVGTSGLAGGHNEQFF. The CDR3 DNA reads as TGTGCCAGTAGGCGGGTGGGCACCTCGGGACTAGCGGGAGGCCATAATGAGCAGTTCTTC.

The table lists this clone with a few counts. This rearrangement joins TRBV4-1 to TRBJ1-5; no clear D gene. CDR3 length: 15 residues. The germline gives CDR1 MGHRA, CDR2 YSYEKL. The ends were cut back, 2 bases at V and 0 bases at J, with 8 bases in the middle. The CDR3 region has the DNA TGCGCCAGCAGCCAATACGGGTATAGCAATCAGCCCCAGCATTTT. As protein: CASSQYGYSNQPQHF.

V and J are TRBV2 and TRBJ2-7; TRBD1 matches 9 bases. The CDR3 is made up of 13 amino acids. V lost 7 bases to trimming and J lost 2 bases; unmatched junction nucleotides: 3. CDR1 is SNHLY and CDR2 is FYNNEI in the germline V gene. This CDR3 is CASNRDRAYEQYF. CDR3 DNA: TGTGCCAGCAACCGGGACAGGGCCTACGAGCAGTACTTC. Supplemented by reference TRBV2 and TRBJ2-7, the full variable domain reads EPEVTQTPSHQVTQMGQEVILRCVPISNHLYFYWYRQILGQKVEFLVSFYNNEISEKSEIFDDQFSVERPDGSNFTLKIRSTKLEDSAMYFCASNRDRAYEQYFGPGTRLTVT.

This clone has only one observation. The chain links TRBV10-2 to TRBJ2-3, with 8 bases fitting TRBD2. The J segment lost 2 bases and the V segment lost 2 bases, leaving 3 bases of the junction unmatched. CDR3 length: 15 residues. In germline, CDR1 is WSHSY, CDR2 SAAADI. CDR3 protein: CASSEVAGLTDTQYF. Written as DNA, the CDR3 is TGCGCCAGCAGTGAGGTAGCGGGACTCACAGATACGCAGTATTTT.

J is TRBJ1-1 and V is TRBV2, with D tentatively TRBD1 (5 bases). The CDR3 has 13 residues. Germline values: CDR1 SNHLY, CDR2 FYNNEI. Trimming stripped 6 bases from V and 0 bases from J, with 8 bases between. In DNA, the CDR3 is TGTGCCAGCAGGAGGGACGTGAACACTGAAGCTTTCTTT. Its translation is CASRRDVNTEAFF.

V is TRBV19 and J is TRBJ2-3; D is unresolved. The CDR3 spans 14 residues. Germline V gene sequence: CDR1 LNHDA, CDR2 SQIVND (reference sequence). V was shortened by 7 bases and J by 1 base, with 12 bases between the two germline ends. The CDR3 sequence: CASNSRTGTDTQYF. DNA for the CDR3: TGTGCCAGTAACTCCCGTACCGGCACAGATACGCAGTATTTT.

CDR3 in amino acids: CASSQDRFNEKLFF. CDR3 nucleotides: TGTGCCAGCAGCCAGGACAGGTTTAATGAAAAACTGTTTTTT. The chain combines TRBV7-9 with TRBJ1-4; 7 bases align to TRBD1. The CDR3 length is 14 residues. The germline V gene has CDR1 SEHNR and CDR2 FQNEAQ (reference sequence). J gave up 4 bases and V 5 bases, and 4 bases lay outside the gene matches.

J is TRBJ2-2 and V is TRBV10-2; a possible D gene is TRBD2 (5 bases). The germline V gene has CDR1 WSHSY and CDR2 SAAADI. The CDR3 totals 16 residues. The ends were cut back, 2 bases at V and 2 bases at J, with 12 bases in the middle. The CDR3 loop reads CASSEARVSNTGELFF. The CDR3 DNA reads TGCGCCAGCAGTGAGGCGAGGGTTTCAAACACCGGGGAGCTGTTTTTT.

Note on this clone: Compared with germline, one end of the junction differs, possibly owing to a read error. The gene calls are TRBV29-1 and TRBJ2-3; a weak D match, TRBD1 (5 bases). Germline V CDR1 and CDR2: SQVTM, ANQGSEA. The CDR3 spans 11 residues. The CDR3 reads CLAGLTDTQYF. CDR3 DNA: TGTCTCGCAGGGCTGACAGATACGCAGTATTTT.

The genes are TRBV5-6 and TRBJ2-7; D tentatively reads TRBD1 or TRBD2 (5 bases each). Germline V lookup: CDR1 SGHDT, CDR2 YYEEEE. The CDR3 is 13 residues long. V dropped 7 bases and J dropped 4 bases, with 15 bases sitting between them. The CDR3 reads CASGTGTPYEQYF. The DNA of the CDR3 is TGTGCCAGCGGCACCGGGACGCCATACGAGCAGTACTTC.

The chain recombines TRBV28 with TRBJ2-1; D ambiguous. Trimming shortened V by 5 bases and J by 3 bases, and 14 bases separated the two germline ends. There are 15 residues in the CDR3. CDR1 and CDR2 from the germline V gene are MDHEN and SYDVKM. CDR3 nucleotide sequence: TGTGCCAGCAGTCCCCCTCCCGTGAGCTACAATGAGCAGTTCTTC. Protein: CASSPPPVSYNEQFF.

This chain joins TRBV4-3 and TRBJ2-2; D may be TRBD2 (5 bases). The V gene's germline CDR1 is LGHNA and CDR2 YSLEER. Trimming shortened V by 4 bases and J by 0 bases, and 15 bases separated the two germline ends. The CDR3 sequence is 17 residues long. The CDR3 protein is CASSPGRGSTNTGELFF. The CDR3 coding sequence is TGCGCCAGCAGCCCCGGACGCGGGTCGACGAACACCGGGGAGCTGTTTTTT.

The rearrangement joins TRBV15 to TRBJ1-2; 8 bases are shared with TRBD1. After removal of 5 bases from V and 0 bases from J, the junction contained 8 bases not matched to a gene. Germline CDR1 reads LNHNV; CDR2 reads YYDKDF (reference sequence). The CDR3 is 16 amino acids. CDR3 coding DNA: TGTGCCACCAGCCCGACAGGGGATAACTCTAACTATGGCTACACCTTC. Its protein is CATSPTGDNSNYGYTF. Variable domain in full (rest from reference TRBV15 and TRBJ1-2): DAMVIQNPRYQVTQFGKPVTLSCSQTLNHNVMYWYQQKSSQAPKLLFHYYDKDFNNEADTPDNFQSRRPNTSFCFLDIRSPGLGDTAMYLCATSPTGDNSNYGYTFGSGTRLTVV.

CDR3 protein: CAWDPGASIGELFF. The CDR3 nucleotides are TGTGCCTGGGACCCCGGGGCCAGTATCGGGGAGCTGTTTTTT. The rearrangement uses TRBV30 and TRBJ2-2; D may be TRBD1 or TRBD2 (5 bases each). V lost 5 bases, J lost 7 bases, and 17 bases lay in between. In germline, CDR1 is GTSNPN, CDR2 SVGIG (reference sequence). CDR3 length equals 14 residues.

The V and J genes are TRBV7-9 and TRBJ2-1; D uncertain. The length of the CDR3 is 15 residues. V was shortened by 7 bases and J by 0 bases, with 13 bases between the two germline ends. Per germline, CDR1 SEHNR and CDR2 FQNEAQ (reference sequence). CDR3 coding DNA: TGTGCCAGCACATACCCCGTAAGCTCCTACAATGAGCAGTTCTTC. Translating gives CASTYPVSSYNEQFF.

The J gene is TRBJ1-2, the V gene TRBV4-2; the match to TRBD1 covers 7 bases. Germline V gives CDR1 LGHNA, CDR2 YNFKEQ. The CDR3 is 14 residues long. The trim removed 4 bases at V and 4 bases at J, leaving 6 bases unmatched. CDR3 in DNA: TGTGCCAGCAGCCGCCAGGGGGGCGGCTATGGCTACACCTTC. It yields the protein CASSRQGGGYGYTF.

The CDR3 spells CASSVVDYSTDTQYF. CDR3 in DNA: TGTGCCAGCAGCGTAGTCGATTATAGCACAGATACGCAGTATTTT. The chain has TRBV9 and TRBJ2-3, with unresolved D. The V and J ends lost 0 bases and 0 bases respectively, with 8 bases between them. Germline V CDR1 and CDR2: SGDLS, YYNGEE. This CDR3 comprises 15 residues.

V usage is TRBV28 and J usage is TRBJ1-5; D uncertain. CDR3 length: 11 amino acids. The ends were cut back, 5 bases at V and 3 bases at J, with 2 bases in the middle. Germline assignment: CDR1 MDHEN and CDR2 SYDVKM. DNA for the CDR3: TGTGCCAGCAGTACCAATCAGCCCCAGCATTTT. Its protein is CASSTNQPQHF.

CDR3 protein: CASTRDRGDGYTF. The CDR3 bases are TGTGCCAGCACGCGGGACAGGGGAGATGGCTACACCTTC. The chain uses TRBV18 and TRBJ1-2, with TRBD1 matching 10 bases. V shed 8 bases, J shed 6 bases, and the junction held 6 bases outside the gene matches. The V gene's germline CDR1 is KGHSH and CDR2 LQKENI. The length of the CDR3 is 13 residues.